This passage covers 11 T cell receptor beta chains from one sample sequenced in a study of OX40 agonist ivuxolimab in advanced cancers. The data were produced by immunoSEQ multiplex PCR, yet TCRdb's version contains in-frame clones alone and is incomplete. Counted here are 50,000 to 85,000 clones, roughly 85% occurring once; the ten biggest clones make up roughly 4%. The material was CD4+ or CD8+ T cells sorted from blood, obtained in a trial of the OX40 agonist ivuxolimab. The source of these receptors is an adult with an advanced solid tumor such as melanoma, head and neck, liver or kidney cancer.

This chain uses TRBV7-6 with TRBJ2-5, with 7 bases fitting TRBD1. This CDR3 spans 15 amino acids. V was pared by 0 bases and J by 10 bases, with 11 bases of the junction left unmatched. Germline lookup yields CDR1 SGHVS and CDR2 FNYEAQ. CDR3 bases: TGTGCCAGCAGCTTAGCGGGACAGAAGTCGGTGGACCAGTACTTC. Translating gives CASSLAGQKSVDQYF.

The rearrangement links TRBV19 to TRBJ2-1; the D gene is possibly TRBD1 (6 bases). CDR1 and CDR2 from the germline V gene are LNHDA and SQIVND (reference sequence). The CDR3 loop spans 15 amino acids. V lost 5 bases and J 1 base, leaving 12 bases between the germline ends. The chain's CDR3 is CASSQDRGSYNEQFF. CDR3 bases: TGTGCCAGTAGTCAGGACAGAGGGTCCTACAATGAGCAGTTCTTC.

CDR3 residues: CASRPTGQGGEQYF. For the CDR3, the DNA is TGTGCCAGCAGACCTACGGGACAGGGAGGCGAGCAGTACTTC. The V and J genes are TRBV7-8 and TRBJ2-7; 9 bases are shared with TRBD1. With 6 bases clipped from V and 6 bases from J, the junction kept 9 bases outside the gene matches. The germline CDR1 and CDR2 sequences are SGHVS and FQNEAQ. CDR3 size: 14 residues.

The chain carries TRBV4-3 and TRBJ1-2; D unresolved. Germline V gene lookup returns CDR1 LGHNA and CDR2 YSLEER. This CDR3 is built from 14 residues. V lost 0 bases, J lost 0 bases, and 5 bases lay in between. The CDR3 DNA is TGCGCCAGCAGCCAAGAGTCGGCTAACTATGGCTACACCTTC. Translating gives CASSQESANYGYTF.

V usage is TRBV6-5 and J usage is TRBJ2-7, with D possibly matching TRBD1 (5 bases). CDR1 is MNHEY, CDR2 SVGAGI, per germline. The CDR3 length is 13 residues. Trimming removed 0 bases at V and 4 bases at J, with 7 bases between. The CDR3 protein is CASSYSGQYEQYF. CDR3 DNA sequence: TGTGCCAGCAGTTACTCGGGGCAGTACGAGCAGTACTTC.

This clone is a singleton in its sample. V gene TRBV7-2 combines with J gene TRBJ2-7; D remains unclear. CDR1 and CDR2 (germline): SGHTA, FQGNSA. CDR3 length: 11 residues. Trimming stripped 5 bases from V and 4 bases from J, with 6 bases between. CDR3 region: CASSTLYEQYF. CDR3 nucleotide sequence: TGTGCCAGCAGCACCCTATACGAGCAGTACTTC.

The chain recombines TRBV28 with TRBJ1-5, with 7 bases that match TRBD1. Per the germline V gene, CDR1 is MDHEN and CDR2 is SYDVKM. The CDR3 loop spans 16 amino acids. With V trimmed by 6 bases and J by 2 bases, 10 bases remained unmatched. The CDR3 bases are TGTGCCAGCAGCCCTTTGACAGGGACCCGCAATCAGCCCCAGCATTTT. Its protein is CASSPLTGTRNQPQHF.

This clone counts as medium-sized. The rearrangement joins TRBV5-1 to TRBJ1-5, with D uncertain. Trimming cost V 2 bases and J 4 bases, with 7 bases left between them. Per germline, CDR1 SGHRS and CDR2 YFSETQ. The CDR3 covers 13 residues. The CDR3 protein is CASSLSVNQPQHF. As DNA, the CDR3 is TGCGCCAGCAGCTTATCGGTTAATCAGCCCCAGCATTTT.

For the CDR3, the DNA is TGCGCCAGCAGCTCTCAGGGGGGAGGCTCTGGGGCCAACGTCCTGACTTTC. Encoded protein: CASSSQGGGSGANVLTF. The gene calls are TRBV5-1 and TRBJ2-6; weak D call: TRBD1 (7 bases). The germline CDR1 and CDR2 sequences are SGHRS and YFSETQ. V was pared by 3 bases and J by 0 bases, with 13 bases between. The CDR3 contains 17 residues.

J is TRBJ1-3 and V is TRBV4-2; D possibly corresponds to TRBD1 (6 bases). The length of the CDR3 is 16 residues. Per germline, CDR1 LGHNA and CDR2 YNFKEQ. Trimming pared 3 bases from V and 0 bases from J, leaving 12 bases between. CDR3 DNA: TGTGCCAGCAGCCATCCGGGGGGCAACTCTGGAAACACCATATATTTT. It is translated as CASSHPGGNSGNTIYF.

The CDR3: CASGLIRDGSQGLTDTQYF. The CDR3 nucleotides read TGTGCTAGTGGTTTGATCCGGGACGGTTCTCAGGGACTCACAGATACGCAGTATTTT. J is TRBJ2-3 and V is TRBV12-5; perhaps TRBD2 as D (6 bases). This CDR3 is built from 19 residues. With 2 bases removed from V and 2 bases from J, the gap between germline ends came to 23 bases. Looked up from germline, CDR1 is LGHNT and CDR2 is FRNRAP.